Listed below are T cell receptor beta chains from one sample, sequenced in a study of shared T cell receptors in the human thymus. Clones were read by immunoSEQ multiplex PCR, and TCRdb kept only the in-frame ones, dropping some. Of just under 550,000 clones in the sample, roughly 74% were seen once. These data also featured in a second study, about human thymus T cells.

The sequenced sample was thymocytes. These receptors were collected from a boy under two years old with a congenital heart defect. Both conserved end residues are part of each CDR3.

>TRBV18|TRBJ2-3
CASSPKASGNTDTQYF
>TRBV2|TRBJ2-7
CASSKEGQSSYEQYF
>TRBV29-1|TRBJ2-7
CSVGTGASYEQYF
>TRBV4-3|TRBJ2-1
CASSPKKGAGGLRNEQFF
>TRBV20-1|TRBJ2-7
CSASERTEQYF
>TRBV27|TRBJ2-1
CASRREGSYNEQFF
>TRBV30|TRBJ1-1
CAWSGTEAFF
>TRBV7-8|TRBJ2-3
CASSLGRGWTDTQYF
>TRBV29-1|TRBJ2-1
CSVRKAGGSYNEQFF
>TRBV5-1|TRBJ2-7
CASSLGFQGHEQYF
>TRBV7-3|TRBJ1-5
CASRQGAQPQHF
>TRBV4-3|TRBJ2-3
CASSLRTSGRTDTQYF
>TRBV7-2|TRBJ2-7
CASRTYEQYF
>TRBV21-1|TRBJ2-7
CASSLRPIAGRFSSEQYF
>TRBV7-9|TRBJ2-1
CASSLTTSGTYNEQFF
>TRBV5-1|TRBJ2-3
CASSTAPSDFRLADTQYF
>TRBV10-3|TRBJ2-7
CAINGDRRYEQYF
>TRBV13|TRBJ1-3
CASSVRVSGNTIYF
>TRBV11-3|TRBJ2-2
CASSLRGTGELFF
>TRBV6-1|TRBJ1-5
CASTPHRGNQPQHF
>TRBV2|TRBJ2-3
CASTDPAGGHTLYF
>TRBV14|TRBJ2-3
CASSPRTRTDTQYF
>TRBV6-5|TRBJ2-7
CASNTTQGGEQYF
>TRBV28|TRBJ2-5
CASSPWTGRETQYF
>TRBV7-9|TRBJ2-3
CASSLSVGLAGDTQYF
>TRBV15|TRBJ1-5
CATSRSYRDNYQPQHF
>TRBV7-9|TRBJ2-3
CASSFPGTSRADTQYF
>TRBV28|TRBJ2-7
CASSFARGQRTYEQYF
>TRBV4-2|TRBJ2-3
CASSQERGTDTQYF
>TRBV11-2|TRBJ2-3
CASSQGGAGVSGSDTQYF
>TRBV15|TRBJ2-7
CATSRDGGLAGVYEQYF
>TRBV9|TRBJ2-6
CASSGPPNNVLTF
>TRBV19|TRBJ1-2
CASSLQGARLPGGYTF
>TRBV4-1|TRBJ2-2
CASSQEYGTHTGELFF
>TRBV7-8|TRBJ2-3
CASSMRTSGRVPDTQYF
>TRBV27|TRBJ2-2
CASSFGLAANTGELFF
>TRBV7-4|TRBJ1-1
CASIDQDGTEAFF
>TRBV27|TRBJ2-7
CASSASGRHPYEQYF
>TRBV28|TRBJ2-7
CASSLAPGASGSLYEQYF
>TRBV25-1|TRBJ1-1
CASRGTGHNPEAFF
>TRBV2|TRBJ2-5
CASIRRDPSQETQYF